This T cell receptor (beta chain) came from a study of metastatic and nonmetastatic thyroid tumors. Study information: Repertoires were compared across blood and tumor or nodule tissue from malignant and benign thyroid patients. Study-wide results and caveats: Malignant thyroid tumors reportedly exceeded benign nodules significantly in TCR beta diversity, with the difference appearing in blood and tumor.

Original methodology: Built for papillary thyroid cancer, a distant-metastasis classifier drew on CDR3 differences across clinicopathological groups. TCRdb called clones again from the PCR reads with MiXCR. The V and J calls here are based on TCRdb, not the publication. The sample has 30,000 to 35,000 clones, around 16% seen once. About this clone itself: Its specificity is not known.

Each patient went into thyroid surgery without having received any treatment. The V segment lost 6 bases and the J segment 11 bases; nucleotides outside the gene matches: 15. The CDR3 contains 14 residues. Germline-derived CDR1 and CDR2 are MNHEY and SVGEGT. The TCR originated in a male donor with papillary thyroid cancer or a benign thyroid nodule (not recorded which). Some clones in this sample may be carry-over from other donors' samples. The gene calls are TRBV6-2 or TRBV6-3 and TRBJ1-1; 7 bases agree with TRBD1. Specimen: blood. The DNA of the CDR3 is TGTGCCAGCAGCCGGACGACAGGGCAACCTTATGCTTTCTTT. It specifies CASSRTTGQPYAFF.